Following are 5 T cell receptor beta chains from one sample sequenced in a study of naive and memory T cell subsets. The library had UMIs added by 3' ligation of an oligonucleotide to TCR cDNA. Four PCR rounds used nested alpha and beta constant region primers plus the SP2 primer. TCRdb reanalysed the 5' RACE reads using MiXCR and keeps one entry per CDR3 protein. The sample includes about 32,000 distinct CDR3 sequences, 16% seen only once; the top ten take roughly 2.6%. These receptors all come from a female donor in good health.

The chain has TRBV7-2 and TRBJ1-1; 11 bases line up with TRBD1. Unmatched junction bases numbered 9, after V lost 6 bases and J lost 0 bases. This CDR3 has 17 amino acids. CDR1 SGHTA and CDR2 FQGNSA come from the germline V gene. The CDR3 loop is CASRSFWTGGLNTEAFF. CDR3 coding DNA: TGTGCCAGCAGATCGTTCTGGACAGGGGGCCTGAACACTGAAGCTTTCTTT.

The V call is TRBV6-6, the J call TRBJ1-5, with D uncertain. V dropped 9 bases and J dropped 4 bases, with 16 bases sitting between them. There are 14 residues in the CDR3. Germline V gene data show CDR1 as MNHNY and CDR2 as SVGAGI (reference sequence). CDR3 loop: CASRSPQQNQPQHF. The CDR3, as DNA: TGTGCCAGTAGAAGTCCACAGCAAAATCAGCCCCAGCATTTT.

The sample holds a few counts of this clonotype. CDR3 region: CASSYSPDSTNEKLFF. The CDR3 region has the DNA TGTGCCAGCAGTTACTCACCGGACTCGACTAATGAAAAACTGTTTTTT. The gene calls are TRBV6-5 and TRBJ1-4; no clear D. Trimming cost V 0 bases and J 2 bases, with 10 bases left between them. This CDR3 has 16 residues. CDR1 MNHEY and CDR2 SVGAGI come from the germline V gene.

This clonotype was seen ten or more times. The chain links TRBV27 to TRBJ1-1, with D possibly matching TRBD1 (6 bases). Per the germline V gene, CDR1 is MNHEY and CDR2 is SMNVEV (reference sequence). The ends were cut back, 3 bases at V and 5 bases at J, with 10 bases in the middle. The CDR3 has 13 residues. This CDR3 is CASSFLGGTEAFF. In nucleotides, the CDR3 is TGTGCCAGCAGTTTCCTAGGGGGTACTGAAGCTTTCTTT.

This clonotype has a handful of counts. The chain combines TRBV5-6 with TRBJ2-3; possible D gene TRBD1, 5 bases. The V gene's germline CDR1 is SGHDT and CDR2 YYEEEE. This CDR3 has 13 amino acids. Trimming shortened V by 1 base and J by 3 bases, and 6 bases separated the two germline ends. CDR3 DNA: TGTGCCAGCAGCTTGAGGGGAACAGATACGCAGTATTTT. Translating gives CASSLRGTDTQYF.